This T cell receptor (beta chain) stems from a study of monozygotic twins with cystic fibrosis (dated by TCRdb to the early 2020s). In terms of the full investigation: Around 3 micrograms of fragmented DNA went through approximately 14 PCR cycles to produce barcoded libraries. To assess genetic influence on V and J gene usage, the study compared TCR beta repertoires within and across 16 monozygotic twin pairs with cystic fibrosis. Made up mostly of children and adolescents, the cohort included ten female and six male twin pairs ranging in age from about 2.0 to 36.4 years, with a median of about 8.5 years. Twins were ranked among 980 or so cohort participants for weight-for-height and FEVPerc (FEV1 disease centile) at the day of blood sampling. Data for three of the twin pairs had already been reported earlier in a different context.

The twin pairs came from the European Cystic Fibrosis Twin and Sibling Study Cohort, which recruited patients from 150 or so CF clinics across 14 European countries. Zygosity and CFTR genotype were verified in-house, with zygosity tested by multiplex PCR of nine short tandem repeat loci. Peripheral blood was sampled from each twin, with clinical parameters recorded on the day of blood sampling. Phenol/chloroform extraction was used to isolate genomic DNA from peripheral blood cells, and the DNA was then kept in TE buffer at 4 degrees C. TCR beta CDR3 regions were amplified by multiplex PCR with the immunoSEQ immune profiling system according to the manufacturer's instructions. Sequencing was performed on an Illumina NextSeq system. As for the original processing: The immunoSEQ Analyzer platform handled processing of the sequence data, and clonality was calculated by taking the square root of Simpson's index of productive rearrangements. Jensen-Shannon distance served as the measure of similarity in V and J usage, while OLGA was used to compute CDR3 generation probabilities. The immuneACCESS database (August 2020) and VDJdb (December 2020) were searched for shared CDR3 sequences. Here the immuneACCESS table is served through TCRdb, limited to in-frame sequences with V and J called. Missing clones are a known gap in these copies; in checked studies unresolved V genes cover under half, and the rest lacks a known reason. The V and J calls and the clone size are those of that table, but D and trimming were determined from the DNA. Counted in this sample were 14,000 to 15,000 clones; around 84% of them appeared once. The top ten clonotypes cover 1.1% of the sample.

About this clone: Its cognate antigen has yet to be identified. Base qualities are not provided; no much larger clone lies one nucleotide away.

On the study overall, not on this receptor specifically: V gene usage was most similar to the co-twin in 13 of 16 pairs, and J usage was most similar to the co-twin in 8 of 16 pairs, which suggests genetic constraints. Significantly higher nucleotide-identical clonotype sharing was observed within monozygotic CF twin pairs than between unrelated CF individuals (P = 0.000026, Mann-Whitney). Simpson clonality tended to be low (median roughly 0.01), which suggests a naive-dominated repertoire, although clonality was higher in the most severely affected patients. Only a small cohort was studied, and no association of shared CDR3 numbers with age, concordance or disease severity was found.

V loses 4 bases of germline sequence and J loses 0 bases, and the interval between the two ends is 10 bases. The CDR3 starts with the cysteine, ends with the phenylalanine, and has 15 residues. Left in the record is the CDR3 DNA by itself, 45 bases read in frame from the first base. Looking up the germline V gene yields CDR1 SGHTS and CDR2 YDEGEE. The clonotype comes from a boy aged 5-17 years with cystic fibrosis. The sequenced material came from blood. The V and J genes are TRBV5-8 and TRBJ1-4; the D gene is unclear. Here the CDR3 is given as CASSPSTATNEKLFF. The DNA sequence reads TGTGCCAGCAGCCCCTCGACTGCAACTAATGAAAAACTGTTTTTT.